Below, one TCR beta chain is given with its context. Its antigen is unknown. The data stem from a study of cytomegalovirus exposure and HLA in healthy donors. Findings of the study overall: A later analysis found TCR association rates differed by HLA locus, highest for DRB1 and lowest for HLA-C. Excluded: some indistinguishable V segments such as TRBV6-2 and TRBV6-3.

PCR was performed using 60 Vbeta and 13 Jbeta primers. The data were produced by immunoSEQ multiplex PCR, yet TCRdb's version contains in-frame clones alone and is incomplete. This sample has 150,000 to 200,000 clones, with 60% to 80% found just once. V was clipped by 7 bases and J by 3 bases, with 15 bases between them. CDR1 and CDR2 from the germline V gene are PRHDT and FYEKMQ (reference sequence). This CDR3 spans 15 amino acids. The rearrangement uses TRBV13 and TRBJ1-4; perhaps TRBD1 as D (6 bases). The sample consisted of PBMCs. This clonotype was sampled from a woman aged 25 to 39 in good health and CMV-seronegative. This CDR3 is CASTRGGGSNEKLFF. CDR3 DNA: TGTGCCAGCACCCGGGGCGGGGGCTCTAATGAAAAACTGTTTTTT.